The entry below gives a single T cell receptor (beta chain) sequence along with its context. The data were obtained in a study of shared clonotypes between healthy human individuals. Study summary: Donor ages ranged 18 to 49 years: two women, a few men.

CD45RO-negative cells were positively selected for CCR7, leaving out terminally differentiated effector memory CD45RA+ cells. Healthy and HIV-negative, the adult donors had no recent acute infections or vaccinations. Profiling relied on immunoSEQ multiplex PCR, and the TCRdb table lists in-frame clones only, not all of them. The data contain approximately 740,000 clones, about 92% of them singletons. The specimen sequenced was naive CD8+ T cells sorted from blood. The receptor was isolated from a man younger than 45 in good health.

The CDR3 region has the DNA TGTGCCAGCAGTTACTTTGCCAGGGGAGGCAATCAGCCCCAGCATTTT. Its translation: CASSYFARGGNQPQHF. The V and J genes are TRBV28 and TRBJ1-5; D possibly corresponds to TRBD1 (6 bases). From germline, CDR1 is MDHEN and CDR2 SYDVKM. Trimming cost V 4 bases and J 2 bases, with 15 bases left between them. This CDR3 contains 16 residues.